The next 28 T cell receptor beta chains were all read from a single sample in a study of post-analysis software for immune sequencing data. The study's findings and limits: Patients carried roughly 5 TRBV segments more frequently than controls did, and TRBV5-6, TRBV5-1 and TRBV20-1 were among them.

These receptors' antigens are unknown. Each TCR beta cDNA library carried unique molecular identifiers. Each CDR3 protein is one row after TCRdb ran MiXCR on the PCR reads. The sample carries some 260,000 distinct CDR3 sequences, about 40% recorded once. The specimen was blood. The receptor source for this set is a girl aged 10-17 years with multiple sclerosis.

Ten or more counts support this clonotype. The J gene is TRBJ2-1, the V gene TRBV7-2; TRBD1 might be the D (6 bases). V was pared by 2 bases and J by 8 bases, with 16 bases between. The germline V gene encodes CDR1 SGHTA and CDR2 FQGNSA. There are 15 residues in the CDR3. This CDR3 reads CASSLSGRGSDEQFF. In nucleotides, the CDR3 is TGTGCCAGCAGCTTATCGGGCAGGGGAAGCGATGAGCAGTTCTTC.

There are a few counts of this clonotype. The chain recombines TRBV12-3 or TRBV12-4 with TRBJ2-2, with D uncertain. Trimming took off 5 bases at V and 9 bases at J, with 7 bases between the two ends. The CDR3 is 11 residues long. DNA of the CDR3: TGTGCCAGCAGTGCCTCACGGGAGCTGTTTTTT. It specifies CASSASRELFF.

The table lists this clonotype with a count of one. This sequence joins TRBV10-3 and TRBJ2-5, with TRBD2 matching 7 bases. Germline CDR1 is ENHRY and CDR2 is SYGVKD. V dropped 0 bases and J dropped 11; count of bases not matched to a gene: 15. The CDR3 spans 16 residues. As DNA, the CDR3 is TGTGCCATCAGTGAGTCAGTTGCTAGCGGCGCCAATGAGCAGTACTTC. It specifies CAISESVASGANEQYF.

Note on this clonotype: This clone may be a read error of a much larger clone one base away. This rearrangement joins TRBV21-1 to TRBJ2-5. The J call is uncertain, as TRBJ2-1 better fits the DNA end. TRBV21-1 is a recognized pseudogene. The CDR3 length is 17 residues. CDR3 sequence: CASSKSEDVSHQETQFF. CDR3 sequence (DNA): TGTGCCAGCAGCAAAAGTGAGGACGTATCCCATCAGGAGACCCAGTTCTTC.

This clonotype was detected ten times or more. The V call is TRBV20-1, the J call TRBJ2-5; 7 nucleotides line up with TRBD2. CDR3 size: 14 residues. Germline loops: CDR1 DFQATT, CDR2 SNEGSKA (reference sequence). CDR3 in DNA: TGCACCACGCGAGCGGGGAATCTGCAAGAGACCCAGTACTTC. Amino acid sequence: CTTRAGNLQETQYF.

This clonotype showed up just once. This chain connects TRBV29-1 to TRBJ2-7; 9 bases are a match to TRBD1. This CDR3 is built from 11 residues. The J segment lost 6 bases and the V segment lost 6 bases, leaving 3 bases of the junction unmatched. CDR1 and CDR2 from the germline V gene are SQVTM and ANQGSEA. CDR3 amino acids: CSVGTGLEQYF. The DNA for the CDR3 is TGCAGCGTGGGGACAGGGCTCGAGCAGTACTTC.

About this clonotype: A read error may explain this, as a much larger clone is one base away. The chain couples TRBV7-8 to TRBJ2-7; D remains unclear. Germline CDR1 reads SGHVS; CDR2 reads FQNEAQ. V was shortened by 5 bases and J by 9 bases, with 17 bases between the two germline ends. This CDR3 is 13 amino acids long. DNA for the CDR3: TGTGCCAGCAGCCTCAGTTCCCAAGGCGCGCAGTACTTC. Amino acids: CASSLSSQGAQYF.

Concerning this clonotype: This may be a read error: a much more frequent sequence differs by one nucleotide. CDR3 amino acids: CAGSLSGTTDTQYF. The CDR3 DNA sequence: TGCGCCGGCAGCTTGAGCGGGACCACAGATACGCAGTATTTT. The gene calls are TRBV5-1 and TRBJ2-3, with 7 bases aligning to TRBD2. Germline V gene data show CDR1 as SGHRS and CDR2 as YFSETQ. The length of the CDR3 is 14 residues.

This clonotype turned up a few times. The V call is TRBV12-3 or TRBV12-4, the J call TRBJ2-2; TRBD1 matches 8 bases. The CDR3 is 15 residues long. V shed 6 bases and J 4 bases; nucleotides not matched to a gene: 7. DNA for the CDR3: TGTGCCAGCAGATCGACAGGGGCGAGCACCGGGGAGCTGTTTTTT. Translation gives CASRSTGASTGELFF.

This clonotype was seen more than once but under ten times. The CDR3 DNA reads TGCAGTGCTATGGGACAGTTCGGAAACACCATATATTTT. This translates into CSAMGQFGNTIYF. V is TRBV20-1 and J is TRBJ1-3, with 7 positions matching TRBD1. Germline V gene sequence: CDR1 DFQATT, CDR2 SNEGSKA (reference sequence). Trimming took 4 bases from V and 4 from J; bases not matched to a gene: 4. The CDR3 spans 13 residues.

The chain employs TRBV11-1 and TRBJ2-1, with 13 bases that match TRBD2. The end of the DNA fits TRBJ2-7 better, so the J call may be wrong. CDR3 length: 19 residues. Germline CDR1 and CDR2: SGHAT and FQDESV (reference sequence). CDR3 loop: CASSLAIMGLAGLRNEQYF. The CDR3 bases are TGTGCCAGCAGCTTAGCGATTATGGGACTAGCGGGGCTACGCAATGAGCAGTACTTC.

As for this clonotype: A much larger clonotype is one base distant, so this may be a read error. V and J are TRBV5-8 and TRBJ1-2, with D maybe TRBD1 (5 bases). Germline CDR1 and CDR2: SGHTS and YDEGEE. V was shortened by 4 bases and J by 8 bases, with 18 bases between the two germline ends. CDR3 length equals 14 residues. The CDR3 region is CASSPAGACQGYTF. CDR3 DNA sequence: TGTGCCAGCAGCCCGGCCGGGGCATGTCAGGGCTACACCTTC.

This clonotype has a handful of counts. The chain employs TRBV29-1 and TRBJ2-2; maybe TRBD1 (5 bases). This CDR3 spans 13 amino acids. V was trimmed by 2 bases and J by 1 base, leaving 5 bases between them. CDR1 is SQVTM and CDR2 is ANQGSEA in the germline V gene. CDR3 amino acids: CSVETGNTGELFF. In nucleotides, the CDR3 is TGCAGCGTTGAAACAGGGAACACCGGGGAGCTGTTTTTT.

The rearrangement links TRBV28 to TRBJ2-1, with TRBD2 matching 11 bases. The V and J ends lost 4 bases and 9 bases, in that order; junction bases with no gene match: 8. The V gene's germline CDR1 is MDHEN and CDR2 SYDVKM. The CDR3 is 15 amino acids. In DNA, the CDR3 is TGTGCCAGCAGTTCCAATAGCGGGGGGGCCGCTGAGCAGTTCTTC. As protein: CASSSNSGGAAEQFF.

This clonotype was observed a few times. The chain couples TRBV12-3 or TRBV12-4 to TRBJ2-3; maybe TRBD2 (6 bases). Trimming cost V 3 bases and J 4 bases, with 11 bases left between them. There are 14 residues in the CDR3. Here the CDR3 DNA reads TGTGCCAGCAGTTTCAGGGCTAGCGCAGATACGCAGTATTTT. It specifies CASSFRASADTQYF.

The chain employs TRBV20-1 and TRBJ2-1; 8 nucleotides agree with TRBD1. CDR1 and CDR2 (germline): DFQATT, SNEGSKA (reference sequence). The CDR3 has 14 amino acids. J lost 5 bases, V lost 6 bases, and 9 bases had no gene match. The CDR3 DNA sequence: TGCAGTGCCATTGGGACAGGCTATAACAATGAGCAGTTCTTC. Its protein is CSAIGTGYNNEQFF.

The chain joins TRBV12-3 or TRBV12-4 to TRBJ2-1; the match to TRBD2 covers 9 bases. There are 16 residues in the CDR3. V lost 7 bases and J lost 10; bases outside the gene matches: 17. The CDR3 reads CASMISGGPGGEEQFF. CDR3 DNA sequence: TGTGCCAGCATGATTAGCGGGGGCCCCGGAGGTGAGGAGCAGTTCTTC.

This clonotype was seen many times. This chain links TRBV2 with TRBJ2-1; D is ambiguous. This CDR3 comprises 8 residues. Trimming pared 3 bases from V and 14 bases from J, leaving 2 bases between. The germline gives CDR1 SNHLY, CDR2 FYNNEI. In DNA form, the CDR3 reads TGTGCCAGCAGTGATAAGTTCTTC. Translated, it gives CASSDKFF.

This clonotype was observed many times. CDR3 sequence (DNA): TGTGCCAGGGGGTGGGACAGGCGCCGTGAGGGCTACACCTTC. It codes for CARGWDRRREGYTF. The rearrangement links TRBV28 to TRBJ1-2; 8 bases are shared with TRBD1. The length of the CDR3 is 14 residues. Trimming cost V 9 bases and J 8 bases; bases outside gene matches: 14. Germline V gene data show CDR1 as MDHEN and CDR2 as SYDVKM.

This CDR3 reads CASSPRTASYEQYF. The CDR3 region has the DNA TGTGCCAGCAGCCCCAGGACTGCGTCCTACGAGCAGTACTTC. The chain links TRBV6-6 to TRBJ2-7; TRBD2 is a possible D gene (5 bases). CDR3 length: 14 amino acids. The V and J ends lost 6 bases and 1 base respectively, with 13 bases between them. Germline V gene data show CDR1 as MNHNY and CDR2 as SVGAGI (reference sequence).

This clonotype appeared a few times. This chain joins TRBV10-3 and TRBJ2-1, with 8 bases matching TRBD1. Germline V gives CDR1 ENHRY, CDR2 SYGVKD. The CDR3 sequence is 15 residues long. The V segment lost 2 bases and the J segment 4 bases; nucleotides outside the gene matches: 4. CDR3 in amino acids: CAISEAGGPYNEQFF. CDR3 nucleotide sequence: TGTGCCATCAGTGAGGCAGGGGGCCCTTACAATGAGCAGTTCTTC.

This clonotype was seen a few times. The rearrangement uses TRBV24-1 and TRBJ2-1; the D gene is possibly TRBD1 (5 bases). CDR1 and CDR2 (germline): KGHDR, SFDVKD. The V end was cut by 7 bases, the J end by 8 bases, with 14 bases between. The CDR3 has 13 amino acids. The chain's CDR3 is CATSLGVGDEQFF. The CDR3 DNA sequence: TGTGCCACCAGCCTCGGAGTAGGGGATGAGCAGTTCTTC.

The genes are TRBV7-9 and TRBJ2-6, with D possibly TRBD2 on 5 matching bases. Germline-derived CDR1 and CDR2 are SEHNR and FQNEAQ (reference sequence). This CDR3 comprises 18 residues. V lost 2 bases and J 0 bases, leaving 14 bases between the germline ends. The chain's CDR3 is CASSLTLEVYSGANVLTF. The CDR3, as DNA: TGTGCCAGCAGCTTAACCCTGGAGGTATACTCTGGGGCCAACGTCCTGACTTTC.

This clonotype was counted ten times or more. The chain carries TRBV20-1 and TRBJ1-2; D not resolved. Germline V gives CDR1 DFQATT, CDR2 SNEGSKA (reference sequence). V lost 3 bases to trimming and J lost 1 base, with 15 bases between them. The CDR3 sequence is 15 residues long. The CDR3 spells CSARGSGGSNYGYTF. The CDR3 DNA is TGCAGTGCTAGGGGCAGCGGAGGGAGTAACTATGGCTACACCTTC.

V is TRBV12-3 or TRBV12-4 and J is TRBJ2-1; the match to TRBD2 covers 8 bases. The ends lost 5 bases at V and 6 bases at J; junction bases unmatched: 0. The CDR3 length is 12 residues. CDR3 sequence (DNA): TGTGCCAGCAGTGGGACTAGCAATGAGCAGTTCTTC. Translation: CASSGTSNEQFF.

This clonotype was detected only a few times. The rearrangement uses TRBV18 and TRBJ2-4, with a tentative D call TRBD1 (5 bases). Trimming pared 1 base from V and 1 base from J, leaving 14 bases between. From germline, CDR1 is KGHSH and CDR2 LQKENI. CDR3 length: 17 residues. CDR3 amino acids: CASSPRAPGMAKNIQYF. In DNA, the CDR3 is TGTGCCAGCTCACCACGCGCTCCAGGGATGGCCAAAAACATTCAGTACTTC.

In this sample, this clonotype turned up many times. This rearrangement joins TRBV10-3 to TRBJ2-1; maybe TRBD2 (6 bases). V was shortened by 4 bases and J by 0 bases, with 13 bases between the two germline ends. Germline assignment: CDR1 ENHRY and CDR2 SYGVKD. The CDR3 runs to 16 residues. This CDR3 is CAISGEAADSYNEQFF. The CDR3 nucleotides are TGTGCCATCAGTGGGGAGGCAGCGGACTCCTACAATGAGCAGTTCTTC.

This clonotype was seen repeatedly, ten times or more. The rearrangement joins TRBV11-2 to TRBJ2-1; 11 bases are shared with TRBD2. The CDR3 runs to 17 residues. Looked up from germline, CDR1 is SGHAT and CDR2 is FQNNGV. The ends lost 5 bases at V and 5 bases at J; junction bases unmatched: 11. The DNA of the CDR3 is TGTGCCAGCAGCCCACGGACTAGCGGGCTTATGGACAATGAGCAGTTCTTC. This sequence encodes CASSPRTSGLMDNEQFF.